These T cell receptor beta chains were read from a single sample in a study of T cell responses to AZD1222 COVID-19 vaccine. Using immunoSEQ multiplex PCR, the repertoire was profiled, and TCRdb retains in-frame clones only, with some absent. The sample has roughly 100,000 clones, roughly 89% seen once. The sequenced sample was peripheral blood, obtained on day 0 of AZD1222 vaccination. The receptor source for this set is an adult in good health. Each CDR3 is given with its conserved first and last residue. Each record gives: D gene, clone size, V gene, J gene, CDR3 protein, CDR3 DNA. A D gene is named only where the DNA matches it firmly. Size tells how often a clone was seen (once, few, many) or the class of an expanded clone, and some rows leave it out.

D gene: TRBD2
clone size: once
V gene: TRBV7-9
J gene: TRBJ2-5
CDR3 protein: CASTLTGAGGKETQYF
CDR3 DNA: TGTGCCAGCACCCTGACGGGAGCGGGAGGGAAGGAGACCCAGTACTTC

D gene: .
clone size: .
V gene: TRBV28
J gene: TRBJ1-2
CDR3 protein: CASSFGGPLGYTF
CDR3 DNA: TGTGCCAGCAGTTTTGGGGGGCCGCTTGGCTACACCTTC

D gene: TRBD2
clone size: .
V gene: TRBV30
J gene: TRBJ2-7
CDR3 protein: CAWGTSGIYEQYF
CDR3 DNA: TGTGCCTGGGGGACTAGCGGGATCTACGAGCAGTACTTC

D gene: .
clone size: few
V gene: TRBV2
J gene: TRBJ2-2
CDR3 protein: CASSAGAWTGELFF
CDR3 DNA: TGTGCCAGCAGTGCAGGGGCATGGACCGGGGAGCTGTTTTTT

D gene: TRBD2
clone size: .
V gene: TRBV28
J gene: TRBJ2-7
CDR3 protein: CASSLRSSGSYEQYF
CDR3 DNA: TGTGCCAGCAGTTTACGCTCTAGCGGGAGCTACGAGCAGTACTTC

D gene: .
clone size: .
V gene: TRBV2
J gene: TRBJ2-1
CDR3 protein: CAIRGLGTWTYNEQFF
CDR3 DNA: TGTGCCATCCGCGGGCTTGGGACTTGGACCTACAATGAGCAGTTCTTC

D gene: .
clone size: .
V gene: TRBV5-1
J gene: TRBJ1-6
CDR3 protein: CASSEGGNSPLHF
CDR3 DNA: TGCGCCAGCAGCGAGGGGGGGAATTCACCCCTCCACTTT

D gene: TRBD2
clone size: .
V gene: TRBV7-9
J gene: TRBJ2-1
CDR3 protein: CASSSSAAGERNEQFF
CDR3 DNA: TGTGCCAGCAGCTCCTCCGCGGCGGGAGAGAGGAATGAGCAGTTCTTC

D gene: .
clone size: .
V gene: TRBV28
J gene: TRBJ2-6
CDR3 protein: CASDGQTLSGANVLTF
CDR3 DNA: TGTGCCAGTGATGGCCAGACCCTCTCTGGGGCCAACGTCCTGACTTTC

D gene: .
clone size: .
V gene: TRBV5-1
J gene: TRBJ1-5
CDR3 protein: CASSLGHPSNQPQHF
CDR3 DNA: TGCGCCAGCAGCTTGGGGCACCCTAGCAATCAGCCCCAGCATTTT

D gene: TRBD2
clone size: .
V gene: TRBV19
J gene: TRBJ2-1
CDR3 protein: CASSPTSGTYNEQFF
CDR3 DNA: TGTGCCAGTAGCCCGACTAGCGGGACCTACAATGAGCAGTTCTTC

D gene: .
clone size: .
V gene: TRBV28
J gene: TRBJ1-1
CDR3 protein: CASSLITEAFF
CDR3 DNA: TGTGCCAGCAGTTTGATCACTGAAGCTTTCTTT

D gene: .
clone size: .
V gene: TRBV21-1
J gene: TRBJ2-7
CDR3 protein: CASSKRYLWDHKFEQYF
CDR3 DNA: TGTGCCAGCAGCAAAAGGTATCTTTGGGACCATAAATTTGAGCAGTACTTC

D gene: TRBD2
clone size: few
V gene: TRBV19
J gene: TRBJ2-2
CDR3 protein: CASISSGSGTGELFF
CDR3 DNA: TGTGCCAGTATTTCTAGCGGGAGTGGCACCGGGGAGCTGTTTTTT